Presented here are 28 T cell receptor beta chains from one specimen sequenced in a study of graft-versus-host responses after intestinal transplantation. The antigens these receptors bind are not known. The protocol was immunoSEQ multiplex PCR, while the TCRdb copy is restricted to in-frame clones and leaves out a portion. The profile shows about 26,000 clones, around 80% of them singletons. Sample: unstimulated CD4+ T cells sorted from spleen or lymph node cells, taken before intestinal transplant. All receptors derive from a human donor who received an intestinal transplant.

The chain links TRBV6-6 to TRBJ2-7, with D possibly being TRBD1 (6 bases). Trimming removed 4 bases from V and 0 bases from J, with 10 bases in between. The CDR3 runs to 14 residues. Germline loops: CDR1 MNHNY, CDR2 SVGAGI (reference sequence). The CDR3 DNA is TGTGCCAGCAGTTCCGACAGGTTCTCCTACGAGCAGTACTTC. Residues: CASSSDRFSYEQYF.

The V gene is TRBV29-1, the J gene TRBJ2-3; 7 bases line up with TRBD1. This CDR3 region has 14 residues. V lost 5 bases, J lost 6 bases, and 11 bases stayed unmatched. The V gene's germline CDR1 is SQVTM and CDR2 ANQGSEA. The CDR3 reads CSVRKRGLEDTQYF. CDR3 nucleotide sequence: TGCAGCGTTCGGAAGAGGGGGCTAGAGGATACGCAGTATTTT.

The genes are TRBV19 and TRBJ2-1; no firm D call. The CDR3 runs to 13 residues. Germline values: CDR1 LNHDA, CDR2 SQIVND (reference sequence). The ends were cut back, 10 bases at V and 4 bases at J, with 14 bases in the middle. CDR3 sequence reads: CATGPWNYNEQFF. DNA of the CDR3: TGTGCCACCGGACCCTGGAATTACAATGAGCAGTTCTTC.

The genes are TRBV18 and TRBJ2-5; 11 positions agree with TRBD2. J lost 5 bases, V lost 2 bases, and 7 bases had no gene match. Germline CDR1 is KGHSH and CDR2 is LQKENI. This CDR3 comprises 16 residues. CDR3 sequence reads: CASSPTSGSYYETQYF. The CDR3 bases are TGTGCCAGCTCACCAACTAGCGGGAGTTACTATGAGACCCAGTACTTC. The entire variable domain, with the rest obtained from reference TRBV18 and TRBJ2-5, is as follows: NAGVMQNPRHLVRRRGQEARLRCSPMKGHSHVYWYRQLPEEGLKFMVYLQKENIIDESGMPKERFSAEFPKEGPSILRIQQVVRGDSAAYFCASSPTSGSYYETQYFGPGTRLLVL.

The chain has TRBV6-1 and TRBJ1-2; weak D call: TRBD1 (6 bases). V lost 2 bases to trimming and J lost 4 bases, with 8 bases between them. The CDR3 sequence is 13 residues long. Germline loops: CDR1 MNHNS, CDR2 SASEGT. The DNA of the CDR3 is TGTGCCAGCAGTGAAACAGGGACCTATGGCTACACCTTC. Translated: CASSETGTYGYTF.

This clone has only one observation. This chain links TRBV29-1 with TRBJ2-1, with TRBD2 matching 13 bases. After removal of 5 bases from V and 10 bases from J, the junction contained 11 bases not matched to a gene. The length of the CDR3 is 15 residues. CDR1 and CDR2 from the germline V gene are SQVTM and ANQGSEA. This CDR3 is CSVHGLAGVGSEQFF. The CDR3 DNA reads as TGCAGCGTTCACGGACTAGCGGGAGTTGGAAGCGAGCAGTTCTTC.

The rearrangement joins TRBV5-4 to TRBJ2-7; a possible D gene is TRBD2 (5 bases). The germline V and J ends were trimmed by 1 base and 3 bases, with 11 bases remaining between them. Per the germline V gene, CDR1 is SGHNT and CDR2 is YYREEE (reference sequence). CDR3 length equals 14 residues. Here the CDR3 reads CASSLRGLDYEQYF. DNA of the CDR3: TGTGCCAGCAGCTTGCGGGGTTTAGACTACGAGCAGTACTTC.

The gene calls are TRBV28 and TRBJ1-2; maybe TRBD1 (5 bases). The length of the CDR3 is 14 residues. CDR1 is MDHEN, CDR2 SYDVKM, per germline. With 7 bases removed from V and 3 bases from J, the gap between germline ends came to 15 bases. Here the CDR3 reads CASIGDRFHYGYTF. CDR3 DNA sequence: TGTGCCAGCATCGGAGACAGATTCCACTATGGCTACACCTTC.

The CDR3: CASSLSGGYYGYTF. The DNA for the CDR3 is TGTGCCAGCAGCTTGTCAGGGGGCTACTATGGCTACACCTTC. V gene TRBV5-4 combines with J gene TRBJ1-2; TRBD1 matches 8 bases. The germline V gene encodes CDR1 SGHNT and CDR2 YYREEE (reference sequence). V shed 1 base and J 3 bases; nucleotides not matched to a gene: 2. The length of the CDR3 is 14 residues.

A single count supports this clone. This chain uses TRBV5-1 with TRBJ2-1; perhaps TRBD1 as D (5 bases). This CDR3 has 18 residues. Germline V gene data show CDR1 as SGHRS and CDR2 as YFSETQ. The ends were cut back, 0 bases at V and 8 bases at J, with 24 bases in the middle. CDR3 coding DNA: TGCGCCAGCAGCTTGGCCAAAGGGGATGGTGCCCACAATTATGAGCAGTTCTTC. It encodes CASSLAKGDGAHNYEQFF.

The CDR3 here is CASSLTGFANTGELFF. CDR3 sequence (DNA): TGTGCCAGCAGCCTTACAGGGTTCGCGAACACCGGGGAGCTGTTTTTT. This chain links TRBV7-3 with TRBJ2-2; a weak D match, TRBD1 (6 bases). There are 16 residues in the CDR3. Germline V CDR1 and CDR2: SGHTA, FQGTGA. Trimming took off 5 bases at V and 0 bases at J, with 13 bases between the two ends.

This clone was picked up one time. The chain recombines TRBV27 with TRBJ1-2; D gene uncertain. CDR1 and CDR2 (germline): MNHEY, SMNVEV (reference sequence). This CDR3 comprises 13 residues. V lost 4 bases and J 0 bases, leaving 6 bases between the germline ends. Written as DNA, the CDR3 is TGTGCCAGCAGTTCCCGACCTAACTATGGCTACACCTTC. Translating gives CASSSRPNYGYTF.

The chain has TRBV5-6 and TRBJ2-5; 7 bases map to TRBD2. Germline assignment: CDR1 SGHDT and CDR2 YYEEEE. With V trimmed by 2 bases and J by 5 bases, 15 bases remained unmatched. CDR3 length: 17 residues. The CDR3 here is CASSFKLLGSAGETQYF. The CDR3 nucleotides read TGTGCCAGCAGCTTTAAACTACTAGGCTCAGCGGGGGAGACCCAGTACTTC.

This clone was found once. This rearrangement joins TRBV11-2 to TRBJ2-5, with 7 bases that match TRBD1. The CDR3 contains 15 residues. Losses at the gene ends were 4 bases for V and 7 bases for J; bases not matched to a gene: 12. The germline gives CDR1 SGHAT, CDR2 FQNNGV. The CDR3 DNA is TGTGCCAGCAGCTCTATTTTAACAGGGGTCTGGACCCAGTACTTC. Translated: CASSSILTGVWTQYF.

V and J are TRBV4-1 and TRBJ1-5, with a weak D call TRBD1 (6 bases). The CDR3 is 17 residues long. Trimming took 0 bases from V and 6 from J, leaving 18 bases between them. Germline V lookup: CDR1 MGHRA, CDR2 YSYEKL. CDR3 loop: CASSQDSETGLFQPQHF. The CDR3 DNA is TGCGCCAGCAGCCAAGATTCGGAGACAGGACTCTTTCAGCCCCAGCATTTT.

This chain connects TRBV20-1 to TRBJ2-3, with no clear D. The germline V gene encodes CDR1 DFQATT and CDR2 SNEGSKA (reference sequence). CDR3 length: 10 amino acids. V was pared by 3 bases and J by 4 bases, with 2 bases between. CDR3 region: CSASADTQYF. CDR3 in DNA: TGCAGTGCTAGTGCAGATACGCAGTATTTT.

The chain combines TRBV2 with TRBJ2-5, with D unclear. With 1 base removed from V and 6 bases from J, the gap between germline ends came to 15 bases. Per germline, CDR1 SNHLY and CDR2 FYNNEI. CDR3 length: 15 amino acids. In nucleotides, the CDR3 is TGTGCCAGCAGTGAAGTGAAACTGACTTTGAAGACCCAGTACTTC. Its protein product is CASSEVKLTLKTQYF.

This clone has just a few counts. V usage is TRBV2 and J usage is TRBJ2-7, with 10 bases matching TRBD1. Germline CDR1 reads SNHLY; CDR2 reads FYNNEI. Unmatched junction bases numbered 11, after V lost 8 bases and J lost 4 bases. This CDR3 has 15 residues. The DNA of the CDR3 is TGTGCCAGCTCCGACGGACAGGGGGGAAAGTACGAGCAGTACTTC. Amino acids: CASSDGQGGKYEQYF.

The chain couples TRBV7-9 to TRBJ2-7; D may be TRBD1 (6 bases). Germline V gene lookup returns CDR1 SEHNR and CDR2 FQNEAQ (reference sequence). The CDR3 is 14 residues long. V was shortened by 3 bases and J by 7 bases, with 16 bases between the two germline ends. CDR3 nucleotide sequence: TGTGCCAGCAGCTTCGGCGCAGGGGCCTGGGAGCAGTACTTC. Translating gives CASSFGAGAWEQYF.

The chain combines TRBV7-9 with TRBJ2-7, with a tentative D call TRBD1 (6 bases). CDR3 length equals 13 residues. Germline V CDR1 and CDR2: SEHNR, FQNEAQ (reference sequence). The germline V and J ends were trimmed by 5 bases and 7 bases, with 15 bases remaining between them. In DNA form, the CDR3 reads TGTGCCAGCAGCCTAGGGGGATACTGGGAGCAGTACTTC. Translation: CASSLGGYWEQYF.

In this sample, this clone turned up once. The rearrangement uses TRBV2 and TRBJ1-6; unclear D gene. Germline V gene data show CDR1 as SNHLY and CDR2 as FYNNEI. CDR3 size: 15 residues. With 6 bases removed from V and 0 bases from J, the gap between germline ends came to 9 bases. The CDR3 DNA sequence: TGTGCCAGCAGAACCGGGCGCTCCTATAATTCACCCCTCCACTTT. Translated, it gives CASRTGRSYNSPLHF.

This clone appeared once. This chain joins TRBV6-5 and TRBJ2-7; 10 bases line up with TRBD1. V shed 5 bases, J shed 2 bases, and the junction held 6 bases outside the gene matches. The CDR3 runs to 15 residues. Germline values: CDR1 MNHEY, CDR2 SVGAGI. The CDR3 DNA follows: TGTGCCAGCAGTGCCGCCGGGACAGGGGCCTACGAGCAGTACTTC. This translates into CASSAAGTGAYEQYF.

The V and J genes are TRBV5-5 and TRBJ2-7, with 9 positions matching TRBD1. This CDR3 region has 16 residues. V lost 0 bases to trimming and J lost 0 bases; unmatched junction nucleotides: 4. The germline CDR1 and CDR2 sequences are SGHKS and YYEKEE (reference sequence). This chain's CDR3 is CASSLAQTGGSYEQYF. The DNA of the CDR3 is TGTGCCAGCAGCTTGGCACAGACAGGGGGCTCCTACGAGCAGTACTTC.

The J gene is TRBJ2-3, the V gene TRBV13, with 14 nucleotides matching TRBD2. Germline values: CDR1 PRHDT, CDR2 FYEKMQ (reference sequence). With V trimmed by 4 bases and J by 1 base, 10 bases remained unmatched. The CDR3 extends over 19 amino acids. The CDR3 DNA is TGTGCCAGCAGCTCCCGACTAGCGGGAGGGCAGGGGGGCACAGATACGCAGTATTTT. This sequence encodes CASSSRLAGGQGGTDTQYF.

The rearrangement links TRBV28 to TRBJ2-1, with a tentative D call TRBD2 (6 bases). The CDR3 sequence is 19 residues long. V lost 2 bases and J 7 bases, leaving 27 bases between the germline ends. Looked up from germline, CDR1 is MDHEN and CDR2 is SYDVKM. In DNA, the CDR3 is TGTGCCAGCAGTTTAGGTTGGGGGGATAACGCGGGAAGCCAAAATGAGCAGTTCTTC. This encodes CASSLGWGDNAGSQNEQFF.

V gene TRBV19 combines with J gene TRBJ1-1, with no clear D. The CDR3 covers 15 residues. The V end lost 5 bases, the J end lost 1 base, and 14 bases lay between the germline ends. Germline CDR1 is LNHDA and CDR2 is SQIVND (reference sequence). In DNA form, the CDR3 reads TGTGCCAGTAGTGCGAACTTCTACAGGAACACTGAAGCTTTCTTT. Its translation: CASSANFYRNTEAFF.

This clone has more than one count but fewer than ten. The gene calls are TRBV29-1 and TRBJ2-3, with 8 bases lining up with TRBD1. The junction had 0 bases not matched to a gene; V was cut back by 4 bases and J by 0 bases. Looked up from germline, CDR1 is SQVTM and CDR2 is ANQGSEA. There are 13 residues in the CDR3. The CDR3 spells CSVGTGSTDTQYF. The CDR3 DNA is TGCAGCGTTGGGACAGGGAGCACAGATACGCAGTATTTT.

This chain links TRBV9 with TRBJ2-7; 7 positions agree with TRBD2. The germline CDR1 and CDR2 sequences are SGDLS and YYNGEE. After removal of 0 bases from V and 5 bases from J, the junction contained 5 bases not matched to a gene. The CDR3 is made up of 14 amino acids. The CDR3 DNA follows: TGTGCCAGCAGCGTAGTGGCGGGGGACGACGAGCAGTACTTC. Residues: CASSVVAGDDEQYF.